This paragraph reports one TCR beta chain. Antigen: not known. This sample was included in a study of CD8 T cells in Susac syndrome. Study-level information: At the time of blood draw, patients with Susac syndrome were therapy-naive, receiving corticosteroids, or receiving intravenous immunoglobulin alone.

With random hexamers, reverse transcription was performed on about 0.5 to 1 ug of RNA. TCRdb reprocessed the immunoSEQ multiplex PCR reads with MiXCR, giving one entry per CDR3 protein. Of about 83,000 distinct CDR3 sequences listed, about 96% are singletons. Study-wide results and limits: Susac CD8+ cells expanded clonally the most in TEMRA cells and in active patients. Across the total CD8+ repertoires, under 20 Susac-specific public clones were found. The CD8+ TEMRA repertoires yielded 5 or 6 such clones.

The V gene's germline CDR1 is MGHDK and CDR2 SYGVNS. The length of the CDR3 is 12 residues. V lost 5 bases to trimming and J lost 9 bases; unmatched junction nucleotides: 3. The chain carries TRBV25-1 and TRBJ2-1, with 8 nucleotides matching TRBD1. This sequence originates from a human donor with Susac syndrome. The sequenced material came from CD8+ T cells from PBMCs. CDR3: CASSYRGTEQFF. The CDR3, as DNA: TGTGCCAGCAGTTACAGGGGGACTGAGCAGTTCTTC.